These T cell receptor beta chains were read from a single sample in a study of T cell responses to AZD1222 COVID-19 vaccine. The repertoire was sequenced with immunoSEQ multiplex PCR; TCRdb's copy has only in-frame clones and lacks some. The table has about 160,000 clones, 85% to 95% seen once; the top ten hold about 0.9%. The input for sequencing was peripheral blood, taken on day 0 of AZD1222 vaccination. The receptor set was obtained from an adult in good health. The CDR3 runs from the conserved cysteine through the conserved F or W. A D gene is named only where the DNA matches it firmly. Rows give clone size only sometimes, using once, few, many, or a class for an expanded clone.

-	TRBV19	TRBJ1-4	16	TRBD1	CASSPKRDRVGEKLFF	TGTGCCAGTAGCCCAAAGAGGGACAGGGTAGGCGAAAAACTGTTTTTT
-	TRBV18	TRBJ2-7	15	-	CASSPAALSSYEQYF	TGTGCCAGCTCACCAGCGGCTTTAAGCTCCTACGAGCAGTACTTC
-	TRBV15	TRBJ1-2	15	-	CATSRDRAETYGYTF	TGTGCCACCAGCAGAGATCGGGCGGAGACCTATGGCTACACCTTC
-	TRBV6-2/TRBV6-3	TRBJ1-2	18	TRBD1	CASSYSPAGQGGDYGYTF	TGTGCCAGCAGTTACTCGCCCGCCGGACAGGGCGGTGACTATGGCTACACCTTC
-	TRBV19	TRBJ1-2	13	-	CASSIGTAYGYTF	TGTGCCAGTAGTATAGGCACGGCTTATGGCTACACCTTC
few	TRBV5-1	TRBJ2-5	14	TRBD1	CASATAQGEETQYF	TGCGCCAGCGCCACGGCGCAGGGGGAAGAGACCCAGTACTTC
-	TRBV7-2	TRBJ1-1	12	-	CASSSLTGRAFF	TGTGCCAGCAGCTCCCTGACGGGGAGAGCTTTCTTT
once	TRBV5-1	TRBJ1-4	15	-	CASSLAQGHNEKLFF	TGCGCCAGCAGCTTGGCACAGGGTCACAATGAAAAACTGTTTTTT
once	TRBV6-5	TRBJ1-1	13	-	CASSPAVGGEAFF	TGTGCCAGCAGTCCGGCAGTAGGGGGTGAAGCTTTCTTT
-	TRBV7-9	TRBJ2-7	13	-	CASSHRGAAEQYF	TGTGCCAGCAGTCACCGGGGGGCAGCGGAGCAGTACTTC
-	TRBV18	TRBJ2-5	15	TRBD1	CASSLRDRTEETQYF	TGTGCCAGCTCACTTCGGGACAGGACCGAAGAGACCCAGTACTTC
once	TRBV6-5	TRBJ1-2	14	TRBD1	CASRGDRARWGYTF	TGTGCCAGCAGGGGAGACAGGGCCAGATGGGGCTACACCTTC
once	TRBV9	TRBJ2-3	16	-	CASSALSGAPTDTQYF	TGTGCCAGCAGCGCCCTGTCCGGGGCGCCCACAGATACGCAGTATTTT
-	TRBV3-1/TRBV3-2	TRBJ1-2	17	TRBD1	CASSYYRGIKANYGYTF	TGTGCCAGCAGCTACTACAGGGGAATCAAAGCTAACTATGGCTACACCTTC
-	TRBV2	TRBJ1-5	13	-	CASSEREGQPQHF	TGTGCCAGCAGTGAACGAGAGGGTCAGCCCCAGCATTTT
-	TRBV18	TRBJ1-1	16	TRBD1	CASSPSDRGRGTEAFF	TGTGCCAGCTCACCATCCGACAGGGGAAGAGGCACTGAAGCTTTCTTT
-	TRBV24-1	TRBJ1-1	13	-	CATSDLQGAEAFF	TGTGCCACCAGTGATTTGCAGGGTGCTGAAGCTTTCTTT
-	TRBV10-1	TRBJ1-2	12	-	CASSDSGYGYTF	TGCGCCAGCAGTGATTCAGGGTACGGCTACACCTTC
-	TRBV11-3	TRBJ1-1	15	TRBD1	CASSLGQGRYTEAFF	TGTGCCAGCAGCCTTGGACAGGGTAGGTACACTGAAGCTTTCTTT
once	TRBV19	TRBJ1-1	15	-	CATDNTAGGRTEAFF	TGTGCCACCGACAACACGGCGGGAGGGAGAACTGAAGCTTTCTTT
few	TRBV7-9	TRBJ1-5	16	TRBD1	CASSLGQTNSNQPQHF	TGTGCCAGCAGCTTGGGACAGACGAATAGCAATCAGCCCCAGCATTTT
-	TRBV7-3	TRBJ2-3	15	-	CASSFVGGRTDTQYF	TGTGCCAGCAGCTTCGTGGGGGGACGCACAGATACGCAGTATTTT
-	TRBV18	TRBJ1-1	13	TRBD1	CASSQGAKTEAFF	TGTGCCAGCTCACAGGGGGCCAAGACTGAAGCTTTCTTT
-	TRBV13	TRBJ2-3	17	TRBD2	CASSLYVGTSGADTQYF	TGTGCCAGCAGCTTGTATGTCGGGACTAGCGGGGCAGATACGCAGTATTTT
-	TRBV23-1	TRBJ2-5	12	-	CASRARFLAQYF	TGCGCCAGCAGGGCGAGGTTCTTGGCCCAGTACTTC
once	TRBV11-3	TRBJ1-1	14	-	CASSLGRGNTEAFF	TGTGCCAGCAGCTTGGGGCGCGGGAACACTGAAGCTTTCTTT
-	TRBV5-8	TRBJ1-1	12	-	CASSLVGVRAFF	TGTGCCAGCAGCTTGGTCGGGGTACGGGCTTTCTTT
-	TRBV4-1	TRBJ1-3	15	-	CASSNTESSGNTIYF	TGCGCCAGCAGCAACACGGAGAGCTCTGGAAACACCATATATTTT
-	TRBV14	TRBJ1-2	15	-	CASSQVFGDRSGYTF	TGTGCCAGCAGCCAAGTTTTCGGGGACCGCAGTGGCTACACCTTC